Each of the 29 T cell receptor beta chains below was sequenced from the same sample in a study of beta chain features in type 1 diabetes. General study points: Among all four CD4+ subsets, Type 1 diabetes patients had TCRB CDR3s that were moderately but significantly shorter.

Sequenced material consisted of expressed TCRB transcripts (all of the isolated RNA was reverse transcribed). Sequenced by immunoSEQ multiplex PCR; TCRdb stores in-frame clones only, minus some. This table has 350,000 to 400,000 clones, around 12% appearing once. Their recognized antigens are unknown. What was sequenced was naive CD4+ T cells from blood. These receptors were obtained from a woman between 18 and 30 years old with type 1 diabetes.

This clone has a handful of counts. The chain is built from TRBV29-1 and TRBJ2-5; 15 bases match TRBD2. Germline CDR1 SQVTM, CDR2 ANQGSEA. With V trimmed by 7 bases and J by 4 bases, 4 bases remained unmatched. The CDR3 has 14 amino acids. CDR3 bases: TGCAGCGCCGCGGGACTAGCGGGAGGAGAGACCCAGTACTTC. Translating it yields CSAAGLAGGETQYF.

A remark on this clone: Other DNA variants within this sample encode the same CDR3. The chain is built from TRBV10-3 and TRBJ2-5; perhaps TRBD2 as D (5 bases). V gave up 0 bases and J gave up 2 bases, with 10 bases separating them. This CDR3 has 15 residues. In germline, CDR1 is ENHRY, CDR2 SYGVKD. Here the CDR3 reads CAISESRGAQETQYF. CDR3 in DNA: TGTGCCATCAGTGAGTCACGGGGAGCTCAAGAGACCCAGTACTTC.

This clone was seen a few times. The genes are TRBV20-1 and TRBJ2-7; D unclear. This CDR3 is built from 10 residues. Trimming pared 4 bases from V and 3 bases from J, leaving 4 bases between. CDR1 and CDR2 (germline): DFQATT, SNEGSKA (reference sequence). The DNA for the CDR3 is TGCAGTGCTACCGGCTACGAGCAGTACTTC. Protein: CSATGYEQYF.

This clone was picked up a small number of times. The CDR3 nucleotides read TGTGCCAGTAGTATGGAGGGGACTGGGGCCAACGTCCTGACTTTC. Translation: CASSMEGTGANVLTF. The chain joins TRBV19 to TRBJ2-6; weak D call: TRBD2 (6 bases). This CDR3 is 15 amino acids long. The V gene's germline CDR1 is LNHDA and CDR2 SQIVND (reference sequence). Trimming shortened V by 3 bases and J by 2 bases, and 8 bases separated the two germline ends.

This clone was detected a few times. The chain carries TRBV25-1 and TRBJ2-7; 8 bases fit TRBD1. The germline gives CDR1 MGHDK, CDR2 SYGVNS. CDR3 length: 14 residues. V was pared by 6 bases and J by 0 bases, with 4 bases of the junction left unmatched. The CDR3 DNA sequence: TGTGCCAGCAGCCAGGGGGCGGACTCCTACGAGCAGTACTTC. This translates into CASSQGADSYEQYF.

The V gene is TRBV5-1, the J gene TRBJ2-3; possible D gene TRBD1, 6 bases. The germline V and J ends were trimmed by 2 bases and 7 bases, with 23 bases remaining between them. The length of the CDR3 is 17 residues. Germline assignment: CDR1 SGHRS and CDR2 YFSETQ. The CDR3 nucleotides read TGCGCCAGCAGCTTACTATCCGGGACAAGGGAGATGAATACGCAGTATTTT. Its protein product is CASSLLSGTREMNTQYF. Variable domain in full (rest from reference TRBV5-1 and TRBJ2-3): KAGVTQTPRYLIKTRGQQVTLSCSPISGHRSVSWYQQTPGQGLQFLFEYFSETQRNKGNFPGRFSGRQFSNSRSEMNVSTLELGDSALYLCASSLLSGTREMNTQYFGPGTRLTVL.

This clone has only a few counts. The rearrangement uses TRBV13 and TRBJ2-1; 7 nucleotides agree with TRBD1. This CDR3 has 16 residues. The germline gives CDR1 PRHDT, CDR2 FYEKMQ (reference sequence). V was pared by 5 bases and J by 4 bases, with 11 bases of the junction left unmatched. The CDR3 DNA reads as TGTGCCAGCAGCACGGGACAGCAGAAACTGTACAATGAGCAGTTCTTC. Encoded protein: CASSTGQQKLYNEQFF.

The genes are TRBV6-1 and TRBJ1-2; D is undetermined. The CDR3 spans 15 residues. Trimming removed 0 bases from V and 4 bases from J, with 12 bases in between. The germline V gene encodes CDR1 MNHNS and CDR2 SASEGT. Here the CDR3 reads CASSEARQRLYGYTF. The CDR3 coding sequence is TGTGCCAGCAGTGAAGCGCGTCAGAGGCTCTATGGCTACACCTTC.

The J gene is TRBJ2-3, the V gene TRBV19; D ambiguous. The CDR3 length is 14 residues. Germline V gene sequence: CDR1 LNHDA, CDR2 SQIVND (reference sequence). V was pared by 9 bases and J by 3 bases, with 16 bases between. The CDR3 loop reads CASTAVAWTDTQYF. In nucleotides, the CDR3 is TGTGCCAGCACGGCAGTAGCTTGGACAGATACGCAGTATTTT.

This chain uses TRBV6-5 with TRBJ2-2; TRBD2 might be the D (6 bases). CDR1 and CDR2 from the germline V gene are MNHEY and SVGAGI. V shed 6 bases and J shed 5 bases, with 10 bases lying between them. The CDR3 is 13 amino acids. The CDR3 sequence: CASRPGGTGELFF. The CDR3 DNA is TGTGCCAGCAGACCTGGGGGGACCGGGGAGCTGTTTTTT.

The J gene is TRBJ2-3, the V gene TRBV6-5; D not certain. V was clipped by 0 bases and J by 4 bases, with 14 bases between them. CDR3 length: 16 amino acids. Germline V gene lookup returns CDR1 MNHEY and CDR2 SVGAGI. As DNA, the CDR3 is TGTGCCAGCAGTTACTCTGGGCTGCCCCTGGCAGATACGCAGTATTTT. This gives the protein CASSYSGLPLADTQYF.

The table lists this clone with a few counts. The chain has TRBV4-3 and TRBJ2-4; tentatively, D is TRBD1 (7 bases). V lost 1 base, J lost 8 bases, and 18 bases lay in between. CDR3 length: 16 amino acids. Germline values: CDR1 LGHNA, CDR2 YSLEER. The CDR3 sequence: CASSQGGGAGWDIQYF. CDR3 DNA: TGCGCCAGCAGCCAAGGAGGGGGCGCGGGGTGGGACATTCAGTACTTC.

This chain joins TRBV5-4 and TRBJ2-1, with D uncertain. With 3 bases removed from V and 0 bases from J, the gap between germline ends came to 7 bases. CDR1 and CDR2 (germline): SGHNT, YYREEE (reference sequence). The CDR3 has 14 amino acids. The DNA of the CDR3 is TGTGCCAGCAGCTCATCGAGCTCCTACAATGAGCAGTTCTTC. Protein product: CASSSSSSYNEQFF.

J is TRBJ2-3 and V is TRBV11-2; TRBD2 might be the D (5 bases). The germline gives CDR1 SGHAT, CDR2 FQNNGV. Trimming removed 7 bases at V and 1 base at J, with 9 bases between. This CDR3 spans 13 amino acids. Written as DNA, the CDR3 is TGTGCCAGCAAAATCGGGGGCACAGATACGCAGTATTTT. This gives the protein CASKIGGTDTQYF.

This clone was observed a handful of times. CDR3 nucleotide sequence: TGTGCCAGTAGGACCGGGACGAACACCGGGGAGCTGTTTTTT. As protein: CASRTGTNTGELFF. This chain uses TRBV19 with TRBJ2-2, with D perhaps TRBD2 (5 bases). The CDR3 runs to 14 residues. Trimming removed 6 bases from V and 0 bases from J, with 8 bases in between. CDR1 is LNHDA and CDR2 is SQIVND in the germline V gene (reference sequence).

About this clone itself: In the same sample, other DNA sequences code for this CDR3. The gene calls are TRBV2 and TRBJ1-2; maybe TRBD1 (6 bases). CDR3 length: 13 amino acids. Deletions cut 3 bases from V and 2 bases from J, with 7 bases between. From germline, CDR1 is SNHLY and CDR2 FYNNEI. DNA for the CDR3: TGTGCCAGCAGTGATGGACAGAACTATGGCTACACCTTC. As protein: CASSDGQNYGYTF.

The chain joins TRBV5-1 to TRBJ2-7; D not resolved. CDR1 and CDR2 from the germline V gene are SGHRS and YFSETQ. V was cut by 0 bases and J by 9 bases, with 13 bases left in between. The CDR3 consists of 13 residues. The CDR3 sequence is CASSLGASLAQYF. DNA for the CDR3: TGCGCCAGCAGCTTGGGGGCTTCTCTTGCGCAGTACTTC.

This clone was counted a few times. This chain links TRBV7-2 with TRBJ2-1, with D possibly matching TRBD2 (6 bases). In germline, CDR1 is SGHTA, CDR2 FQGNSA. There are 12 residues in the CDR3. Between the trimmed V and J ends, which lost 6 bases and 9 bases, there was a span of 12 bases. DNA of the CDR3: TGTGCCAGCAGTTGGACTAATCGTGAGCAGTTCTTC. Protein: CASSWTNREQFF. The whole variable domain, remainder taken from reference TRBV7-2 and TRBJ2-1, is GAGVSQSPSNKVTEKGKDVELRCDPISGHTALYWYRQSLGQGLEFLIYFQGNSAPDKSGLPSDRFSAERTGGSVSTLTIQRTQQEDSAVYLCASSWTNREQFFGPGTRLTVL.

This clone has more than one count but fewer than ten. The chain employs TRBV2 and TRBJ2-5, with 8 bases lining up with TRBD2. The CDR3 extends over 13 amino acids. The germline gives CDR1 SNHLY, CDR2 FYNNEI. Unmatched junction bases numbered 6, after V lost 7 bases and J lost 5 bases. CDR3 nucleotide sequence: TGTGCCAGCAAGTTAGCGGGGTATGAGACCCAGTACTTC. Amino acids: CASKLAGYETQYF.

This chain links TRBV7-2 with TRBJ2-5; D is uncertain. The CDR3 is 13 amino acids. The germline V gene has CDR1 SGHTA and CDR2 FQGNSA. The V end was cut by 2 bases, the J end by 0 bases, with 4 bases between. CDR3 residues: CASSLLYQETQYF. The DNA for the CDR3 is TGTGCCAGCAGCTTACTGTACCAAGAGACCCAGTACTTC.

The V call is TRBV25-1, the J call TRBJ2-7; no definite D call. Between the trimmed V and J ends, which lost 3 bases and 3 bases, there was a span of 6 bases. The germline V gene has CDR1 MGHDK and CDR2 SYGVNS. CDR3 length: 12 residues. Here the CDR3 DNA reads TGTGCCAGCAGTGACGCTAGCTACGAGCAGTACTTC. Protein sequence: CASSDASYEQYF.

The V and J genes are TRBV30 and TRBJ2-5, with D hard to call. The ends were cut back, 0 bases at V and 5 bases at J, with 4 bases in the middle. CDR1 and CDR2 from the germline V gene are GTSNPN and SVGIG (reference sequence). The CDR3 covers 11 residues. The CDR3 reads CAWSVMETQYF. CDR3 nucleotide sequence: TGTGCCTGGAGTGTTATGGAGACCCAGTACTTC.

This clone was found a few times. The chain employs TRBV2 and TRBJ1-4; unclear D gene. CDR1 SNHLY and CDR2 FYNNEI come from the germline V gene. This CDR3 comprises 13 residues. Trimming pared 5 bases from V and 7 bases from J, leaving 11 bases between. The CDR3 DNA reads as TGTGCCAGCAGTAATTGGAGGACTGAAAAACTGTTTTTT. It encodes CASSNWRTEKLFF.

The V and J genes are TRBV6-1 and TRBJ2-7; D perhaps matches TRBD2 (5 bases). With 4 bases removed from V and 2 bases from J, the gap between germline ends came to 12 bases. The CDR3 covers 14 residues. Germline V gene data show CDR1 as MNHNS and CDR2 as SASEGT. CDR3 region: CASSVEGMTYEQYF. CDR3 nucleotides: TGTGCCAGCAGTGTCGAGGGAATGACCTACGAGCAGTACTTC.

The chain uses TRBV7-9 and TRBJ2-3; TRBD2 aligns across 11 bases. There are 18 residues in the CDR3. CDR1 and CDR2 from the germline V gene are SEHNR and FQNEAQ (reference sequence). The ends lost 6 bases at V and 0 bases at J; junction bases unmatched: 11. In DNA form, the CDR3 reads TGTGCCAGCAGACGGAGTCCGGGACTAGCGGCAAGCACAGATACGCAGTATTTT. This codes for CASRRSPGLAASTDTQYF.

The chain recombines TRBV5-6 with TRBJ1-6; tentatively, D is TRBD1 (6 bases). This CDR3 region has 17 residues. Germline values: CDR1 SGHDT, CDR2 YYEEEE. The V gene lost 4 bases and the J gene lost 7 bases, with 21 bases spanning the gap. This CDR3 reads CASSRPWRGARNSPLHF. The CDR3 region has the DNA TGTGCCAGCAGCAGACCTTGGCGGGGGGCGAGGAATTCACCCCTCCACTTT.

CDR3 residues: CASSHPTDEQYF. The CDR3 region has the DNA TGTGCCAGCAGCCACCCTACCGACGAGCAGTACTTC. The rearrangement uses TRBV7-9 and TRBJ2-7; no definite D call. Trimming shortened V by 5 bases and J by 5 bases, and 10 bases separated the two germline ends. CDR1 and CDR2 from the germline V gene are SEHNR and FQNEAQ (reference sequence). The CDR3 is 12 residues long.

This clone was found a few times. The chain combines TRBV4-1 with TRBJ2-3; the match to TRBD1 covers 8 bases. The CDR3 is 16 amino acids. In germline, CDR1 is MGHRA, CDR2 YSYEKL. The trim removed 2 bases at V and 4 bases at J, leaving 8 bases unmatched. CDR3 DNA: TGCGCCAGCAGCCAAATTGGACAGGGAAGGGCAGATACGCAGTATTTT. This sequence encodes CASSQIGQGRADTQYF.

V usage is TRBV29-1 and J usage is TRBJ1-4, with TRBD1 as a possible D gene (5 bases). Per germline, CDR1 SQVTM and CDR2 ANQGSEA. The CDR3 loop spans 10 amino acids. DNA of the CDR3: TGCGGGGGGGGAAATGAAAAACTGTTTTTT. It encodes CGGGNEKLFF. Complete variable domain (other parts from reference TRBV29-1 and TRBJ1-4): SAVISQKPSRDICQRGTSLTIQCQVDSQVTMMFWYRQQPGQSLTLIATANQGSEATYESGFVIDKFPISRPNLTFSTLTVSNMSPEDSSIYLCGGGNEKLFFGSGTQLSVL.